The clone carrying this TCR beta chain was counted between two and nine times. The source of the sample is a study of blood T cell repertoires in COVID-19. On the study more broadly: Collection of acute and convalescent COVID-19 samples took place in the United States, Italy and Spain. Nucleic acid was either cDNA or gDNA, and it came from T cells, B-cell-depleted T cells, or PBMCs.

Seattle cases were enrolled at active infection and followed longitudinally. The V and J ends lost 7 bases and 0 bases respectively, with 12 bases between them. CDR3 size: 14 residues. Germline-derived CDR1 and CDR2 are SGDLS and YYNGEE. Authors' methods: By means of reference gene primer amplification, nucleated cell counts were estimated. The table came from immunoSEQ multiplex PCR; TCRdb's copy has only in-frame clones and leaves some out. V, J and clone size are those of that table, while D and trimming were read from the DNA. The sample lists under 250,000 clones; about 88% were seen once. Sequences were obtained from peripheral blood. The source of this sequence is a man aged 50 to 60 with COVID-19, enrolled during active disease. The chain employs TRBV9 and TRBJ2-3; TRBD2 might be the D (5 bases). CDR3 DNA sequence: TGTGCCAGCTCAGTACTAGAGAGCACAGATACGCAGTATTTT. This encodes CASSVLESTDTQYF.